This TCR beta chain was found in a study of CD8 T cells in Susac syndrome (dated by TCRdb to about 2019). A note on the overall study: The study used repertoire sequencing to test whether antigen drove CD8+ T cell activation and differentiation in Susac syndrome. The clonality of the CD8+ T cell repertoire was compared across 11 to 12 healthy donors, roughly 14 Susac syndrome patients and about 16 multiple sclerosis patients.

Peripheral blood CD8+ and CD4+ T cells from healthy donors, Susac syndrome patients and multiple sclerosis patients were profiled using high-throughput TCR beta sequencing. Multiple sclerosis controls were treatment-naive patients with stable or active relapsing-remitting disease fulfilling revised McDonald criteria. CD8+ TEMRA cells were enriched by FACS, while bulk CD8+ and CD4+ T cells were purified by magnetic negative isolation. Blood was collected in EDTA tubes and processed within 24 hours, with PBMCs isolated through density gradient centrifugation. PBMCs intended for TCR sequencing were cryopreserved in liquid nitrogen and thawed later in a water bath at 37 degrees C. The sorted or isolated CD4+, CD8+ and CD8+ TEMRA cells had a purity of 90% or higher. Comment on this clonotype: Its antigen is not yet known. No much larger clonotype is one base removed from it; base qualities were not supplied.

As encoded in the germline V gene, CDR1 is SQVTM while CDR2 is ANQGSEA. The CDR3 goes from the cysteine to the phenylalanine over 12 residues. Of the read, only the CDR3 DNA is kept; its 36 bases are in frame from base 1. A distance of 8 bases separates the germline ends of V and J, which lose 4 bases and 2 bases respectively. RNA was extracted with the RNeasy kit and about 0.5 to 1 ug was reverse transcribed using random hexamers. TCR beta CDR3 regions were amplified with the immunoSEQ multiplex PCR assay covering 54 Vbeta and 13 Jbeta segments. Bias from PCR amplification was corrected by using a synthetic template baseline for primer optimization and for computational correction. The paper's processing steps were these. Reads were annotated to V, D and J genes per IMGT and analyzed with immunoSEQ Analyzer, keeping only productive sequences. Clonality was computed as one minus Shannon entropy normalized by log2 of the number of productive unique sequences. For each patient and control, public and private clones were evaluated among the 100 most prevalent clones. Clones were defined as Susac-specific if absent from the healthy and MS cohorts, from more than 900 published viral clones and from other ImmuneACCESS disease sequences. TCRdb passed the public sequencing reads through fastp at Q25 and MiXCR, retaining productive beta sequences. Records with the same CDR3 protein are collapsed into one entry carrying the most frequent genes and DNA. The V and J calls shown here were made by TCRdb, not taken from the authors' results. The sample includes 150,000 to 190,000 distinct CDR3 sequences, with approximately 93% observed a single time. 0.2% to 0.25% of the sample rests with the top ten.

Results and caveats for the whole study, not just this receptor: The number of individuals in the TCR sequencing and HLA analysis was recognized as being relatively small.

This chain is built from TRBV29-1 and TRBJ1-2; the D gene is possibly TRBD1, with 5 bases matching. Sequencing input: CD8+ T cells from PBMCs. The clonotype originates from a human donor with multiple sclerosis. The nucleotides are TGCAGCGTTGGCAGGGAGAACTATGGCTACACCTTC. It specifies CSVGRENYGYTF. With all but the CDR3 taken from the reference TRBV29-1 and TRBJ1-2 genes, the full variable domain is: SAVISQKPSRDICQRGTSLTIQCQVDSQVTMMFWYRQQPGQSLTLIATANQGSEATYESGFVIDKFPISRPNLTFSTLTVSNMSPEDSSIYLCSVGRENYGYTFGSGTRLTVV.